The rows below give T cell receptor beta chains drawn from one sample of a study of response to subunit inactivated influenza vaccine. TCRdb passed the RT-PCR reads through MiXCR, listing each CDR3 protein once. The sample yields about 700,000 distinct CDR3 sequences, around 13% seen once. Here the sequenced sample was PBMCs from blood, taken approximately 15 days before vaccination. The receptor set was obtained from a middle-aged man who received an inactivated influenza vaccine. Each CDR3 is given with its conserved first and last residue. Fields, in order: D gene, J gene, clone size, V gene, CDR3 DNA, CDR3 protein. A D gene is named only where the DNA matches it firmly. Not all rows give a size; the values are once, few, many and, for expanded clones, a class.

NA | TRBJ2-6 | few | TRBV11-2 | TGTGCCAGCAGATACGTAGGTTTTGCTGGGGCCAACGTCCTGACTTTC | CASRYVGFAGANVLTF
NA | TRBJ2-7 | NA | TRBV20-1 | TGCAGTGCTAGATCGGCACTGAGCTCCTACGAGCAGTACTTC | CSARSALSSYEQYF
TRBD2 | TRBJ2-1 | NA | TRBV6-2/TRBV6-3 | TGTGCCAGCAGATCCACTAGCGAACGCAATGAGCAGTTCTTC | CASRSTSERNEQFF
TRBD1 | TRBJ2-2 | NA | TRBV9 | TGTGCCAGCAGCGTAGGGACAGGGGGAAGATCCGGGGAGCTGTTTTTT | CASSVGTGGRSGELFF
NA | TRBJ2-3 | many | TRBV29-1 | TGCAGCGTTGGAAGGACTCCTAGCACAGATACGCAGTATTTT | CSVGRTPSTDTQYF
NA | TRBJ1-1 | many | TRBV4-3 | TGCGCCAGCAGCCAAGATCGGGGGAAGGGAGCTTTCTTT | CASSQDRGKGAFF
NA | TRBJ2-6 | few | TRBV27 | TGTGCCAGCAGCCGTGGGACCCCGAGCTCTGGGGCCAACGTCCTGACTTTC | CASSRGTPSSGANVLTF
TRBD2 | TRBJ2-3 | NA | TRBV12-5 | TGTGCTAGTGACAGCGGGAGTCACACTAGCACAGATACGCAGTATTTT | CASDSGSHTSTDTQYF
NA | TRBJ2-1 | NA | TRBV12-3/TRBV12-4 | TGTGCCAGCAGGGCAGGGGGAGGGCAGTTCTTC | CASRAGGGQFF
NA | TRBJ2-1 | NA | TRBV20-1 | TGCAGTGCTAGAGGCCGTCTAGCGTTCAATGAGCAGTTCTTC | CSARGRLAFNEQFF
NA | TRBJ1-1 | NA | TRBV20-1 | TGCAGTGTCGCACAGGCCCTCATGAACACTGAAGCTTTCTTT | CSVAQALMNTEAFF
NA | TRBJ2-3 | NA | TRBV7-9 | TGTGCCAGCAGCTTTCTTAGCGGCTACACAGATACGCAGTATTTT | CASSFLSGYTDTQYF
NA | TRBJ2-1 | few | TRBV11-2 | TGTGCCAGCAGCTTAGTTCCCCCGGTCTTCCCCTACAATGAGCAGTTCTTC | CASSLVPPVFPYNEQFF
NA | TRBJ1-3 | few | TRBV12-3/TRBV12-4 | TGTGCCAGCAGTTTTAGCCATTCTGGAAACACCATATATTTT | CASSFSHSGNTIYF
NA | TRBJ2-7 | many | TRBV20-1 | TGCAGTGCTAGAGATTCGAATAGGCCCAGGGGCGAGCAGTACTTC | CSARDSNRPRGEQYF
NA | TRBJ1-5 | few | TRBV20-1 | TGCAGTGCTATAGATCTATCGACGGGACACCTTTTATGGCATCAGCCCCAGCATTTT | CSAIDLSTGHLLWHQPQHF
NA | TRBJ2-2 | NA | TRBV4-3 | TGCGCCAGCAGCCACCTTAGTGGGGGCCCGAACACCGGGGAGCTGTTTTTT | CASSHLSGGPNTGELFF
NA | TRBJ1-5 | NA | TRBV18 | TGTGCCAGCTCACCCCGCCGGGGTCAGCCCCAGCATTTT | CASSPRRGQPQHF
NA | TRBJ2-2 | few | TRBV27 | TGTGCCAGCAGTTTGGACGGAACGAACACCGGGGAGCTGTTTTTT | CASSLDGTNTGELFF
TRBD1 | TRBJ2-1 | few | TRBV10-3 | TGTGCCACCTTAACTGCAGGGGGCTCCTACAATGAGCAGTTCTTC | CATLTAGGSYNEQFF
NA | TRBJ2-2 | NA | TRBV7-2 | TGTGCCAGCAGCTTAATGTCAGGGAACACCGGGGAGCTGTTTTTT | CASSLMSGNTGELFF
TRBD2 | TRBJ2-1 | NA | TRBV10-1 | TGCGCCAGCAGTGAGTTAGGTAGCGGGGGGGCCAATGAGCAGTTCTTC | CASSELGSGGANEQFF
NA | TRBJ1-1 | NA | TRBV29-1 | TGCAGCGGGGGGGAAGGGAACACTGAAGCTTTCTTT | CSGGEGNTEAFF
NA | TRBJ2-5 | few | TRBV19 | TGTGCCAGTAGTATCGGTCGTGCGGAGACCCAGTACTTC | CASSIGRAETQYF
TRBD1 | TRBJ2-1 | NA | TRBV5-1 | TGCGCCAGCAGCTTGGGACAGGGGCCTGAGCAGTTCTTC | CASSLGQGPEQFF
TRBD1 | TRBJ2-2 | many | TRBV6-2/TRBV6-3 | TGTGCCAGCAAAAAACAGGGGGCGCAGAACACCGGGGAGCTGTTTTTT | CASKKQGAQNTGELFF
NA | TRBJ2-1 | NA | TRBV4-3 | TGCGCCAGCAGCCCTAAGTTTGATGTGTCGGCGGGCGTATACAATGAGCAGTTCTTC | CASSPKFDVSAGVYNEQFF
NA | TRBJ2-1 | few | TRBV3-1 | TGTGCCAGCAGCTCCTCAAAAGGCCTGGGCTTCAGGGAGCAGTTCTTC | CASSSSKGLGFREQFF
NA | TRBJ2-3 | NA | TRBV5-1 | TGCGCCAGCAGCTTGGAGGGCGGTAGACGGATCGCAGATACGCAGTATTTT | CASSLEGGRRIADTQYF
NA | TRBJ2-1 | few | TRBV3-1 | TGTGCCAGCAGCCTCACAGAGAATGAGCAGTTCTTC | CASSLTENEQFF
NA | TRBJ2-2 | NA | TRBV2 | TGTGCCAGCAGTGAACAGGCAGGGGTCACCGGGGAGCTGTTTTTT | CASSEQAGVTGELFF
TRBD2 | TRBJ2-1 | NA | TRBV27 | TGTGCCAGCAGTTCGGGAGGTGTCTACAATGAGCAGTTCTTC | CASSSGGVYNEQFF
NA | TRBJ1-5 | many | TRBV7-2 | TGTGCCAGCAGTGAGCGGTTGAATCAGCCCCAGCATTTT | CASSERLNQPQHF
NA | TRBJ2-1 | NA | TRBV12-3/TRBV12-4 | TGTGCCAGCAGCAATCAGGGTCGTTACAATGAGCAGTTCTTC | CASSNQGRYNEQFF
TRBD1 | TRBJ2-3 | few | TRBV20-1 | TGCAGTGCCACAAGGTCTCCAGGGGGCCTAGATACGCAGTATTTT | CSATRSPGGLDTQYF
TRBD2 | TRBJ2-7 | NA | TRBV20-1 | TGCAGTGCTAATAGCGGGGCCCCCTACGAGCAGTACTTC | CSANSGAPYEQYF
TRBD2 | TRBJ2-1 | many | TRBV29-1 | TGCAGCGTTTGGGTAAGGACTAGCGGGATGGAGGAGCAGTTCTTC | CSVWVRTSGMEEQFF
NA | TRBJ1-4 | NA | TRBV18 | TGTGCCAGCGCCCCCCGGGGCCCGGATGAAAAACTGTTTTTT | CASAPRGPDEKLFF
NA | TRBJ2-2 | few | TRBV7-2 | TGTGCCAGCAGCTTAGCGGCGTTCGTTCCTAGTAGCCCGAACACCGGGGAGCTGTTTTTT | CASSLAAFVPSSPNTGELFF
TRBD1 | TRBJ2-3 | many | TRBV15 | TGTGCCACCAGCAGACCCCCGGGACAGGTTCCCACAGATACGCAGTATTTT | CATSRPPGQVPTDTQYF
NA | TRBJ2-3 | NA | TRBV7-2 | TGTGCCAGCAGCTTAGAGGGGAGGAAGAATACGCAGTATTTT | CASSLEGRKNTQYF
TRBD1 | TRBJ1-2 | NA | TRBV5-1 | TGCGCCAGCAGCTTGGGGGACAGGGATCTCTATGGCTACACCTTC | CASSLGDRDLYGYTF
TRBD1 | TRBJ2-7 | few | TRBV28 | TGTGCCAGCAGCCCCTCGGACAGGTTCTCCTACGAGCAGTACTTC | CASSPSDRFSYEQYF
TRBD1 | TRBJ1-2 | few | TRBV7-9 | TGTGCCAGCAGCTTAGGAGCCGGGACAGGGGTTTATTATGGCTACACCTTC | CASSLGAGTGVYYGYTF
TRBD2 | TRBJ2-3 | NA | TRBV11-2 | TGTGCCAGCAGCCCAAAAGCGGGGAGCACAGATACGCAGTATTTT | CASSPKAGSTDTQYF